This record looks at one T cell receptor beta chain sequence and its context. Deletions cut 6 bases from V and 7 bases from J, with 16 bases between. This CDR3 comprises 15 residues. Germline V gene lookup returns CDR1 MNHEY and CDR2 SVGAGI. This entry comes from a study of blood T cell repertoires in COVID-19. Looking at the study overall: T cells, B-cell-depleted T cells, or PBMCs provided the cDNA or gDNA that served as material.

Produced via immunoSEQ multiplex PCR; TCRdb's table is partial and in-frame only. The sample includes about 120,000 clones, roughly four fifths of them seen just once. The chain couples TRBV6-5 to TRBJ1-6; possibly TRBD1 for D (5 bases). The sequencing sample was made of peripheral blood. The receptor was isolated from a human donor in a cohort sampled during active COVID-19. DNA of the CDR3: TGTGCCAGCAGATCCGGGGGTTTGGGAAATTCACCCCTCCACTTT. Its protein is CASRSGGLGNSPLHF.